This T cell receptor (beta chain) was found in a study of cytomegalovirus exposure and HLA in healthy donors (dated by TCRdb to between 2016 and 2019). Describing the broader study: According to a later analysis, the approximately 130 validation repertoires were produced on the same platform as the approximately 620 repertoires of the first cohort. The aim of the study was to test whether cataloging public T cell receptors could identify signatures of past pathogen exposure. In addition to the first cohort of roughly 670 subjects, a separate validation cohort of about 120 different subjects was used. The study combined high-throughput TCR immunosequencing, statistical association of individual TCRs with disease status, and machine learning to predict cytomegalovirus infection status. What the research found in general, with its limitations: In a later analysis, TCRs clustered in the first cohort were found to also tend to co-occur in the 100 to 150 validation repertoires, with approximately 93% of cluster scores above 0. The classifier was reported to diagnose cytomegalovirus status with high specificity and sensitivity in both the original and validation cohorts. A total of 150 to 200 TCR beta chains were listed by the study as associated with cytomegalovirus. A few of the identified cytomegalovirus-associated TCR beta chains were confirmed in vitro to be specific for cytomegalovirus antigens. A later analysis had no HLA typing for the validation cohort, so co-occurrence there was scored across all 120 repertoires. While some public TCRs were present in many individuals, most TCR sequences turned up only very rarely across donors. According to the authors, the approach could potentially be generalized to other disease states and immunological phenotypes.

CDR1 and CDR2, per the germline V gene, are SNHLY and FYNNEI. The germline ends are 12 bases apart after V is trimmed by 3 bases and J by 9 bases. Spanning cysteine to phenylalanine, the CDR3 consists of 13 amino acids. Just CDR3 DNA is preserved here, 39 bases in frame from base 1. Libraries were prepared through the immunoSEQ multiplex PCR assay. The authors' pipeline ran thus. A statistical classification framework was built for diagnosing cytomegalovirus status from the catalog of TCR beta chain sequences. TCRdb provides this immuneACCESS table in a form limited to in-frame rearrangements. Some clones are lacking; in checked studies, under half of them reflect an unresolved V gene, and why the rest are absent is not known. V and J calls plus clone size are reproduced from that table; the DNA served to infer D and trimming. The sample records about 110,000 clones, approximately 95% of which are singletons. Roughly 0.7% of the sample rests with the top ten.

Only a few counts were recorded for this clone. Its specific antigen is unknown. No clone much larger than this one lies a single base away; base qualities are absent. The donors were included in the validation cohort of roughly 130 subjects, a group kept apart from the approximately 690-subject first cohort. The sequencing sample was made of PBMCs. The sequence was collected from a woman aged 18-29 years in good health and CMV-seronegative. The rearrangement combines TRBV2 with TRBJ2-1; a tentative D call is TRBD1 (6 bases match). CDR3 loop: CASSEWTVGEQFF. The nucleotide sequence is TGTGCCAGCAGTGAGTGGACAGTAGGTGAGCAGTTCTTC.